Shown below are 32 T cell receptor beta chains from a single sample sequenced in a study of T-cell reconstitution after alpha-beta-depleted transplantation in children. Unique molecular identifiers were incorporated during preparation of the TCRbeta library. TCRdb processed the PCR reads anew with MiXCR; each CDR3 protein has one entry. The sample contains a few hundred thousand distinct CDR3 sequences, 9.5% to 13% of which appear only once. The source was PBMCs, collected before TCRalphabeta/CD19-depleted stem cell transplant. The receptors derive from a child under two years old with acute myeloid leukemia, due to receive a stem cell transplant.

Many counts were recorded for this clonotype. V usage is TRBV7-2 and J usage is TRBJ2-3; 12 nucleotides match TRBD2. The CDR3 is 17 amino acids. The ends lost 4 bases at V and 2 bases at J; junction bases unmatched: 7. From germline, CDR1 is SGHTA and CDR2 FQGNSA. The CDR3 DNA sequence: TGTGCCAGCAGCTCAGGACTAGCGGGAAGTCACACAGATACGCAGTATTTT. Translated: CASSSGLAGSHTDTQYF.

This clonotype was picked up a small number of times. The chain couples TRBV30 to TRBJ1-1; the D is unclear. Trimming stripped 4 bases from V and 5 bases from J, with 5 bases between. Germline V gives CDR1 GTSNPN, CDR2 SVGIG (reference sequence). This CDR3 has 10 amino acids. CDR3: CAWTGTEAFF. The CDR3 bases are TGTGCCTGGACGGGGACTGAAGCTTTCTTT.

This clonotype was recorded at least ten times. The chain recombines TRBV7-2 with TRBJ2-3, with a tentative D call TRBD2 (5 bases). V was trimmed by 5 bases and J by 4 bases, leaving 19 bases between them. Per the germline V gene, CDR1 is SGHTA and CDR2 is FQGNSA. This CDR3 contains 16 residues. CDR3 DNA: TGTGCCAGCAGCCCAGAAAGGGCTAGCCTTTCAGATACGCAGTATTTT. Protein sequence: CASSPERASLSDTQYF.

This CDR3 is CASSQQSGSEQYF. In DNA form, the CDR3 reads TGTGCCAGCAGCCAACAATCCGGATCCGAGCAGTACTTC. V gene TRBV3-1 combines with J gene TRBJ2-7; D unresolved. CDR3 size: 13 residues. Germline-derived CDR1 and CDR2 are LGHDT and YNNKEL (reference sequence). V lost 2 bases and J lost 6, with 11 bases in between.

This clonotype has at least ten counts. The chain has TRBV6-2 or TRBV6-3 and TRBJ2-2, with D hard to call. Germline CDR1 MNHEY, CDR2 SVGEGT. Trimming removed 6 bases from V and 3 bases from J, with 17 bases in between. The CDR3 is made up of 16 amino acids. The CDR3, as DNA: TGTGCCAGCAGACAGACAATTCCTCTTTACACCGGGGAGCTGTTTTTT. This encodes CASRQTIPLYTGELFF.

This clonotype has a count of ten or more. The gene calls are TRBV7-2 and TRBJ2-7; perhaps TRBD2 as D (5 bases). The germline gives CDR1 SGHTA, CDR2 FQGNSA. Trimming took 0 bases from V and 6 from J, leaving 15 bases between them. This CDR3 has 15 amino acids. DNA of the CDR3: TGTGCCAGCAGCTTAGCGCGGATAGGGAGTACCGAGCAGTACTTC. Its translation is CASSLARIGSTEQYF.

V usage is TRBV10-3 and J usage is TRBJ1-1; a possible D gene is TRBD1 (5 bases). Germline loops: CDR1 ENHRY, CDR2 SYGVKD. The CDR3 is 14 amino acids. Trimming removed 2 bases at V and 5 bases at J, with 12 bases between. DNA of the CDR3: TGTGCCATCAGTGAGGGGGGATTTGGGACTGAAGCTTTCTTT. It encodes CAISEGGFGTEAFF.

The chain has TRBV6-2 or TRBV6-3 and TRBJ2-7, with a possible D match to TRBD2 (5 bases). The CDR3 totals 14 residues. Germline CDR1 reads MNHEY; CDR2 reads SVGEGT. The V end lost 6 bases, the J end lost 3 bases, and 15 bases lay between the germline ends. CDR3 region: CASSRGRLLYEQYF. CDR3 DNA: TGTGCCAGCAGCCGTGGTCGACTACTCTACGAGCAGTACTTC.

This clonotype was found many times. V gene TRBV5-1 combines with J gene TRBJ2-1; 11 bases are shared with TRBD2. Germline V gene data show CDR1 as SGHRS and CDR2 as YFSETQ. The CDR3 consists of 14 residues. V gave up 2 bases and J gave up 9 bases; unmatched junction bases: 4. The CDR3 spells CASSFSGREGEQFF. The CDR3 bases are TGCGCCAGCAGCTTTAGCGGGAGGGAAGGTGAGCAGTTCTTC.

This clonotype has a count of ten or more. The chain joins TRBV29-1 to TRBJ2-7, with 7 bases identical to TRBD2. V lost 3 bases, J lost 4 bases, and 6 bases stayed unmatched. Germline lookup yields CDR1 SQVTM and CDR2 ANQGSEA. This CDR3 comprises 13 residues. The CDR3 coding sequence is TGCAGCGTTGACCAGCGGGGATCATACGAGCAGTACTTC. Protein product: CSVDQRGSYEQYF.

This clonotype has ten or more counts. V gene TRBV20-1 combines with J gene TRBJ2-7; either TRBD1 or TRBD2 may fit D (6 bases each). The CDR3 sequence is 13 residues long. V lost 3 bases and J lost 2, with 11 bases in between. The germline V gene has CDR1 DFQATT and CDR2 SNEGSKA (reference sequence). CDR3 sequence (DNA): TGCAGTGCTAGTCTCCGGGGGCCCTACGAGCAGTACTTC. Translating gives CSASLRGPYEQYF.

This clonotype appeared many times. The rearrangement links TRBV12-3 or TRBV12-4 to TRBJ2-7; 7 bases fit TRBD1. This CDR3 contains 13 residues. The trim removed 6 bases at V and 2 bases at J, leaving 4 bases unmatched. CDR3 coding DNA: TGTGCCAGCAGCTTCGACAGGGCCTACGAGCAGTACTTC. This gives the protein CASSFDRAYEQYF.

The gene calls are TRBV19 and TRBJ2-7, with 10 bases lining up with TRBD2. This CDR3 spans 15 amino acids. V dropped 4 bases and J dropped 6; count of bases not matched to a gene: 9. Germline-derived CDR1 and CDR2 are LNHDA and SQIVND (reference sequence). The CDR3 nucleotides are TGTGCCAGTAGTACTAGCGGGAGCGGGAGGCTCGAGCAGTACTTC. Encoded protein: CASSTSGSGRLEQYF.

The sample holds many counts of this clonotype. The CDR3 reads CASSLGGSLNEQFF. The CDR3 DNA follows: TGTGCCAGCAGTCTCGGGGGGTCCCTCAATGAGCAGTTCTTC. The chain combines TRBV12-3 or TRBV12-4 with TRBJ2-1, with 7 bases matching TRBD2. With V trimmed by 5 bases and J by 6 bases, 7 bases remained unmatched. This CDR3 region has 14 residues.

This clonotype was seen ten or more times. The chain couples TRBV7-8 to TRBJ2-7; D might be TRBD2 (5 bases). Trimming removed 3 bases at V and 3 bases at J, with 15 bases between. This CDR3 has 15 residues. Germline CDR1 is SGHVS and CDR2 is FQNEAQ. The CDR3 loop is CASSFMVTGVYEQYF. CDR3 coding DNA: TGTGCCAGCAGCTTTATGGTAACCGGGGTCTACGAGCAGTACTTC.

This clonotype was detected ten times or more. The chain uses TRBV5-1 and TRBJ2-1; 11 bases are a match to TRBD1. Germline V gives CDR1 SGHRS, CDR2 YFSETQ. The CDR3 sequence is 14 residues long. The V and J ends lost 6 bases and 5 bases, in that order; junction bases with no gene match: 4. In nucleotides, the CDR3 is TGCGCCAGCACCAGGACAGGGGGCCACAATGAGCAGTTCTTC. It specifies CASTRTGGHNEQFF.

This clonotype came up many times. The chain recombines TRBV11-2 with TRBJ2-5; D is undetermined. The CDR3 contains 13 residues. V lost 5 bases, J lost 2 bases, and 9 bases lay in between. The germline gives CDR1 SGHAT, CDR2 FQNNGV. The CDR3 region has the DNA TGTGCCAGCAGCCTCAGACCTCAAGAGACCCAGTACTTC. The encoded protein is CASSLRPQETQYF.

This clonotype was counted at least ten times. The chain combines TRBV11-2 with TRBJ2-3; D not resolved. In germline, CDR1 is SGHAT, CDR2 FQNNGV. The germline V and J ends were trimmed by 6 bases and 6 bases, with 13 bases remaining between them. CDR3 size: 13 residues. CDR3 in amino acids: CASRPGHWDTQYF. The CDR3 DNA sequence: TGTGCCAGCAGACCCGGTCATTGGGATACGCAGTATTTT.

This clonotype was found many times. The DNA for the CDR3 is TGCAGTGCTACCCTAGCGGGAGTGGGAGAGCAGTACTTC. This encodes CSATLAGVGEQYF. J is TRBJ2-7 and V is TRBV20-1; 10 bases agree with TRBD2. CDR1 and CDR2 (germline): DFQATT, SNEGSKA (reference sequence). With 4 bases clipped from V and 7 bases from J, the junction kept 7 bases outside the gene matches. The CDR3 sequence is 13 residues long.

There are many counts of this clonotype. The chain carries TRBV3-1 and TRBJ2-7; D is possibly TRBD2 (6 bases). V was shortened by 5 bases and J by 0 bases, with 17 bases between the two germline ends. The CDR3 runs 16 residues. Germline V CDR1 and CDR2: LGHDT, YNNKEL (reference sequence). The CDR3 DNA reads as TGTGCCAGCAGCGAGGGGACTTTTTCACTCTCCTACGAGCAGTACTTC. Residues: CASSEGTFSLSYEQYF.

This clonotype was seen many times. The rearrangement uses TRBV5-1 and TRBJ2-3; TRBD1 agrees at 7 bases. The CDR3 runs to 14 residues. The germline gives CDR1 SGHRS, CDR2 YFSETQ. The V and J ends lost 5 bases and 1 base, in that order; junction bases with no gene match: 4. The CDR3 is CASSEGGGTDTQYF. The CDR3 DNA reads TGCGCCAGCAGTGAAGGGGGCGGCACAGATACGCAGTATTTT.

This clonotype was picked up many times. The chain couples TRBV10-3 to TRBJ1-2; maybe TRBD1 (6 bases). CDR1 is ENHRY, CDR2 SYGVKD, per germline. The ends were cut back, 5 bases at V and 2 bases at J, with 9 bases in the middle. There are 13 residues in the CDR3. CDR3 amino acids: CAISLDRNYGYTF. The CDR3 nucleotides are TGTGCCATCAGTCTAGACAGGAACTATGGCTACACCTTC.

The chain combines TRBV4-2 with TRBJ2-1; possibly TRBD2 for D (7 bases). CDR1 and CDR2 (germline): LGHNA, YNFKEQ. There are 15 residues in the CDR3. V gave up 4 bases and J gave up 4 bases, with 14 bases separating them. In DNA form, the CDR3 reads TGTGCCAGCAGCCCCTGGGGGGGCGGTTACAATGAGCAGTTCTTC. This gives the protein CASSPWGGGYNEQFF.

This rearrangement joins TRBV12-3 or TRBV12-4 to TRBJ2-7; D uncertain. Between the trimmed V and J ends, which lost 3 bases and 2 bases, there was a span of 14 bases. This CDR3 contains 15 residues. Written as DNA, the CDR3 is TGTGCCAGCAGTTTTCGTCTGGGCGTTACCTACGAGCAGTACTTC. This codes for CASSFRLGVTYEQYF.

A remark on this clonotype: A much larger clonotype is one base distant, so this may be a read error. The CDR3 DNA reads as TGTGTCAGCAGCCAGAAGGAGACTGAAGCTTTCTTT. Encoded protein: CVSSQKETEAFF. This chain connects TRBV7-2 to TRBJ1-1; D is unresolved. The CDR3 sequence is 12 residues long. In germline, CDR1 is SGHTA, CDR2 FQGNSA.

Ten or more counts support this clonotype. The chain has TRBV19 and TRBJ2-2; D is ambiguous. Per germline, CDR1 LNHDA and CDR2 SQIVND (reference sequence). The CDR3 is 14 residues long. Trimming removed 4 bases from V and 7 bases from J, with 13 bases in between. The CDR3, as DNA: TGTGCCAGTAGTAGGGGTGAGGTCAACGGGGAGCTGTTTTTT. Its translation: CASSRGEVNGELFF.

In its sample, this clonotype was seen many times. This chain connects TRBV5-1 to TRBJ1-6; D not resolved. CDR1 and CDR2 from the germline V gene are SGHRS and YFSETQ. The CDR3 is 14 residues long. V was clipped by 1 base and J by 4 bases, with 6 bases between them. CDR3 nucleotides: TGCGCCAGCAGCTTGACAAGTTATAATTCACCCCTCCACTTT. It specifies CASSLTSYNSPLHF.

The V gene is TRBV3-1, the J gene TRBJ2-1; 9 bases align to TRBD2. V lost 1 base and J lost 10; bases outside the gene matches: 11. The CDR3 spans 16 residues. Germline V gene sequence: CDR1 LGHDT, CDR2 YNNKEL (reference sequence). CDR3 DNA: TGTGCCAGCAGCCAAGGCGGGGGGGCCGAGGTGGGAGAGCAGTTCTTC. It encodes CASSQGGGAEVGEQFF.

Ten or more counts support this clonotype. The CDR3 here is CSVDEATNTEAFF. DNA for the CDR3: TGCAGCGTTGATGAGGCAACGAACACTGAAGCTTTCTTT. The rearrangement uses TRBV29-1 and TRBJ1-1; D gene ambiguous. Germline V gives CDR1 SQVTM, CDR2 ANQGSEA. The CDR3 is 13 residues long. V dropped 3 bases and J dropped 1 base, with 9 bases sitting between them.

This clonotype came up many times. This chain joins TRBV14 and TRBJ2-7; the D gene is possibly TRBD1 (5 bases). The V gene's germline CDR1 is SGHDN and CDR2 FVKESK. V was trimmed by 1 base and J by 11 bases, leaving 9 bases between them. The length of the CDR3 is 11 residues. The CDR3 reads CASSQGAGKYF. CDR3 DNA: TGTGCCAGCAGCCAAGGGGCAGGGAAGTACTTC.

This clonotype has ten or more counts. The CDR3 is CASSLWTGGPQPQHF. The DNA for the CDR3 is TGTGCCAGCAGTTTATGGACAGGGGGTCCTCAGCCCCAGCATTTT. V is TRBV12-3 or TRBV12-4 and J is TRBJ1-5; 10 bases map to TRBD1. With 2 bases clipped from V and 6 bases from J, the junction kept 4 bases outside the gene matches. The CDR3 has 15 residues.

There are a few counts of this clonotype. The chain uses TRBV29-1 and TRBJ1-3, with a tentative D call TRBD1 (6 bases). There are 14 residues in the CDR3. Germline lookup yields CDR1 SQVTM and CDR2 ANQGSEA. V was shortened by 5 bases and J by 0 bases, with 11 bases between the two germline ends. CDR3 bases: TGCAGCGTTATGGACAGTTACTCTGGAAACACCATATATTTT. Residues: CSVMDSYSGNTIYF.